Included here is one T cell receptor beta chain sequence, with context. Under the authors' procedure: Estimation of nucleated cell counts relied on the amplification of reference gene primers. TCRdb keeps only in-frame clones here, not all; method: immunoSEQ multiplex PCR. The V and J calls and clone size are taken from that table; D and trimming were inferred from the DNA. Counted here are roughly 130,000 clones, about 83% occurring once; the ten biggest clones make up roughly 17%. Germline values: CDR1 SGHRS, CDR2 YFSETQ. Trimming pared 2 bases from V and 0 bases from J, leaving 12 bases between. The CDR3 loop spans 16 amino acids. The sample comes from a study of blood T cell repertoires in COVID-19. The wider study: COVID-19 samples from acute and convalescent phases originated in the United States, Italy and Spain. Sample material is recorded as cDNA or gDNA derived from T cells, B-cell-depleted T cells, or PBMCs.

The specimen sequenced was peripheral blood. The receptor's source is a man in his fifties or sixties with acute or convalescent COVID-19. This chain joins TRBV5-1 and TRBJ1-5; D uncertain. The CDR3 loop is CASSFEGPFSNQPQHF. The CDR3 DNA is TGCGCCAGCAGCTTTGAGGGCCCTTTTAGCAATCAGCCCCAGCATTTT.